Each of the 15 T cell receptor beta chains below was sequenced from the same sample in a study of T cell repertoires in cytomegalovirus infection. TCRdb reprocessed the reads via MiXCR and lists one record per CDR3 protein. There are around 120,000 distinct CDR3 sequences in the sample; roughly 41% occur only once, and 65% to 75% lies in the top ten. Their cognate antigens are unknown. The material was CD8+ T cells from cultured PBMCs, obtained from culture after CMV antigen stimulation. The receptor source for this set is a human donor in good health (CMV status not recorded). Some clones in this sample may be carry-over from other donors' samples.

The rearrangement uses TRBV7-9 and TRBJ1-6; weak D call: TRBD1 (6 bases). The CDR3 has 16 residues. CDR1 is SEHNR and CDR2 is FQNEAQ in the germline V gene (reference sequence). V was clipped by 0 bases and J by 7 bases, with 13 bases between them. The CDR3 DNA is TGTGCCAGCAGCTTAGCGACACAGGGAGTCAATTCACCCCTCCACTTT. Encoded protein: CASSLATQGVNSPLHF.

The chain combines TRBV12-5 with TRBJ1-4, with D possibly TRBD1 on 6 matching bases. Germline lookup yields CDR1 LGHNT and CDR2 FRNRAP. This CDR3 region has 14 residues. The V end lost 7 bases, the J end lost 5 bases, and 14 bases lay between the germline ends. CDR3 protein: CASAPGQANEKLFF. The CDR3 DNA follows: TGTGCTAGTGCCCCGGGACAAGCAAATGAAAAACTGTTTTTT.

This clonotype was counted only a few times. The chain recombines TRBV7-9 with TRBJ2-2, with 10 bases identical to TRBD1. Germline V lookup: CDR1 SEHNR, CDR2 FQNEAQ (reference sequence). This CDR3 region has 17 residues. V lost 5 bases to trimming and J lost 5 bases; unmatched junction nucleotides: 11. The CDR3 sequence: CASSTLYRDRGTGELFF. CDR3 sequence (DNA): TGTGCCAGCAGCACCCTTTACCGGGACAGGGGAACCGGGGAGCTGTTTTTT.

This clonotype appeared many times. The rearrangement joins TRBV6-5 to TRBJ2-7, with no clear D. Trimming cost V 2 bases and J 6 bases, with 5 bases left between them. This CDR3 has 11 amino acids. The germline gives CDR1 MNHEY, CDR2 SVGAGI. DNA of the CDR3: TGTGCCAGCAGTTACGGGGTCGAGCAGTACTTC. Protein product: CASSYGVEQYF.

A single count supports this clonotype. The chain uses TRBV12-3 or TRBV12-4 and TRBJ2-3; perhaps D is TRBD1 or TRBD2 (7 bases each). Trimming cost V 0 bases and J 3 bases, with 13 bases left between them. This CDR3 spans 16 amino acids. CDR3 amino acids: CASSLAQGGHTDTQYF. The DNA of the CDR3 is TGTGCCAGCAGTTTAGCCCAGGGGGGGCATACAGATACGCAGTATTTT.

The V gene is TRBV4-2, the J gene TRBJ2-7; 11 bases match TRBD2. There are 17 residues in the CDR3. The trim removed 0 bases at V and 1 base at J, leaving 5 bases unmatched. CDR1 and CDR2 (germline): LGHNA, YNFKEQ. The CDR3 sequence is CASSQDDSGGVSYEQYF. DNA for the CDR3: TGTGCCAGCAGCCAAGATGATAGCGGGGGGGTATCCTACGAGCAGTACTTC.

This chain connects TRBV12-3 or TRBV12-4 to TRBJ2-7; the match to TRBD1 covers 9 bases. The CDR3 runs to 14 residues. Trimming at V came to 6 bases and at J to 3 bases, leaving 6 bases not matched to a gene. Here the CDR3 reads CASSWDRVVYEQYF. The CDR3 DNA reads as TGTGCCAGCAGCTGGGACAGGGTTGTCTACGAGCAGTACTTC.

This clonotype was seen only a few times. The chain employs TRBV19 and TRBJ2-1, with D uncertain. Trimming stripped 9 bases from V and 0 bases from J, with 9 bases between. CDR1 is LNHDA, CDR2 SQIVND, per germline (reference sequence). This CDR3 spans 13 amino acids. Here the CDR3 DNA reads TGTGCCAGCCACTCAAGCTCCTACAATGAGCAGTTCTTC. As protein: CASHSSSYNEQFF.

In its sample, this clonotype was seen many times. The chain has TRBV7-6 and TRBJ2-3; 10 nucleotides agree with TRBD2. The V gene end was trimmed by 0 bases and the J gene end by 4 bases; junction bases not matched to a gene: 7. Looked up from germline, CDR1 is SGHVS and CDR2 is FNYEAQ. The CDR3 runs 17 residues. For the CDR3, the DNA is TGTGCCAGCAGCTTAGCAACCGGACTAGCGGAGGCAGATACGCAGTATTTT. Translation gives CASSLATGLAEADTQYF.

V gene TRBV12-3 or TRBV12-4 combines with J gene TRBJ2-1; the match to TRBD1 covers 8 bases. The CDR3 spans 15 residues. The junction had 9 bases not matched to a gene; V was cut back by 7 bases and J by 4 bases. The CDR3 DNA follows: TGTGCCAGCACCCTAGGGGGACAGGATTACAATGAGCAGTTCTTC. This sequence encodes CASTLGGQDYNEQFF.

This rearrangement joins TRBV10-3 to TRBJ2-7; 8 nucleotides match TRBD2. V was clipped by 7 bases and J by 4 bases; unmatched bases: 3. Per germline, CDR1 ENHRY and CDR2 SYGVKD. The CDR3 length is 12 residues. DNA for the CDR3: TGTGCCATCAAGAGCGGGGGTTACGAGCAGTACTTC. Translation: CAIKSGGYEQYF.

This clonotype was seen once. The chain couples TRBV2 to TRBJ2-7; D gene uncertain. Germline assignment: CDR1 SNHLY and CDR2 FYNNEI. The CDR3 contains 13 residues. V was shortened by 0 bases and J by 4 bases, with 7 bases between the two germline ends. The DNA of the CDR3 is TGTGCCAGCAGTGAAGCCCTAATATACGAGCAGTACTTC. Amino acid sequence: CASSEALIYEQYF.

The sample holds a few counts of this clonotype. The CDR3 loop reads CATSNLPNTEAFF. As DNA, the CDR3 is TGTGCCACCAGTAACCTCCCGAACACTGAAGCTTTCTTT. This chain uses TRBV24-1 with TRBJ1-1; D not resolved. The CDR3 contains 13 residues. From germline, CDR1 is KGHDR and CDR2 SFDVKD. The germline V and J ends were trimmed by 6 bases and 1 base, with 8 bases remaining between them.

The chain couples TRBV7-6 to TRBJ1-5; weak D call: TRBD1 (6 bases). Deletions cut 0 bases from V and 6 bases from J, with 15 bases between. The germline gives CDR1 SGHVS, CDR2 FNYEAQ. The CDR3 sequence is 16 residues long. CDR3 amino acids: CASSLAGGRGTQPQHF. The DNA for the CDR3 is TGTGCCAGCAGCTTAGCGGGGGGGCGGGGGACTCAGCCCCAGCATTTT.

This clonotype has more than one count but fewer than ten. The CDR3 here is CASIRIRLPGTVSNQPQHF. The CDR3 DNA reads as TGTGCCAGCATACGCATAAGGTTGCCCGGGACAGTTAGCAATCAGCCCCAGCATTTT. This chain connects TRBV6-5 to TRBJ1-5, with TRBD1 matching over 7 bases. This CDR3 has 19 residues. CDR1 and CDR2 from the germline V gene are MNHEY and SVGAGI. V shed 7 bases, J shed 0 bases, and the junction held 18 bases outside the gene matches.